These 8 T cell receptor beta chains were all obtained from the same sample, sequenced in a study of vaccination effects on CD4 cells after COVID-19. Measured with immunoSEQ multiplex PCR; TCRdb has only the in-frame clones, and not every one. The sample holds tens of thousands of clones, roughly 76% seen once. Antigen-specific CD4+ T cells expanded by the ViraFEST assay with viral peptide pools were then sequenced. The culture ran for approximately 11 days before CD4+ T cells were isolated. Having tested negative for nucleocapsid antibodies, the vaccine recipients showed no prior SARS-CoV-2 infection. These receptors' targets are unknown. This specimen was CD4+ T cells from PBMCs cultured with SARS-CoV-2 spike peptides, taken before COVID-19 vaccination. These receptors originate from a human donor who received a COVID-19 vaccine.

In DNA form, the CDR3 reads TGTGCCAGCAGCTTGCTTGCAGGGGCGGGGGGCTACACCTTC. Protein product: CASSLLAGAGGYTF. The chain carries TRBV5-6 and TRBJ1-2; D may be TRBD1 (6 bases). This CDR3 contains 14 residues. CDR1 and CDR2 (germline): SGHDT, YYEEEE. Trimming cost V 1 base and J 8 bases, with 15 bases left between them.

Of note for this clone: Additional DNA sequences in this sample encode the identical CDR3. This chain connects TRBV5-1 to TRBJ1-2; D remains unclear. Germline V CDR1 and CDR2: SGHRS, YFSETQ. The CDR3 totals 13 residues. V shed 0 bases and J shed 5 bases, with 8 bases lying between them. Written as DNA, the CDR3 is TGCGCCAGCAGCTTGGCCGGTGAATATGGCTACACCTTC. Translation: CASSLAGEYGYTF.

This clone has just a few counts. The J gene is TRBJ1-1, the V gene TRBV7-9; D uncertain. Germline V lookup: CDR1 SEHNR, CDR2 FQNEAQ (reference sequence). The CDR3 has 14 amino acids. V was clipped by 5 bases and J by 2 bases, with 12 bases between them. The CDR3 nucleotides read TGTGCCAGCAGCCCTCGGACGGGAAACACTGAAGCTTTCTTT. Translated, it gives CASSPRTGNTEAFF.

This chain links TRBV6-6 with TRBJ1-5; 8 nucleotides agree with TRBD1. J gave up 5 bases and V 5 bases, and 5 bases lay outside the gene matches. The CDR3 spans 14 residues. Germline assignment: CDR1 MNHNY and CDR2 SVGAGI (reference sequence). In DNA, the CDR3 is TGTGCCAGCAGTACTAAACAGGGGGATCAGCCCCAGCATTTT. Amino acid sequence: CASSTKQGDQPQHF.

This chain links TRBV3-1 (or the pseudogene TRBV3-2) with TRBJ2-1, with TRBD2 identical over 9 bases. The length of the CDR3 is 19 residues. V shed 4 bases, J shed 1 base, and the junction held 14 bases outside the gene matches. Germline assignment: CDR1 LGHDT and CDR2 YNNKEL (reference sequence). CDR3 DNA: TGTGCCAGCAGCCGGTCTAGCGGGATAACTAGGGTGTCCTACAATGAGCAGTTCTTC. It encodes CASSRSSGITRVSYNEQFF.

The CDR3 sequence is CASSVRGPAYEQYF. In DNA form, the CDR3 reads TGTGCCAGCAGTGTCAGGGGACCGGCATACGAGCAGTACTTC. This chain connects TRBV2 to TRBJ2-7; D may be TRBD1 (6 bases). CDR1 and CDR2 from the germline V gene are SNHLY and FYNNEI. Trimming removed 4 bases from V and 4 bases from J, with 14 bases in between. This CDR3 is 14 amino acids long.

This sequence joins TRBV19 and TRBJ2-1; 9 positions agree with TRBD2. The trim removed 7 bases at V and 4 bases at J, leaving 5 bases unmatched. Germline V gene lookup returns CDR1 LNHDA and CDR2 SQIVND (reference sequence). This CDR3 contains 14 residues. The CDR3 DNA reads TGTGCCAGTAACCTAGCGGGACTATACAATGAGCAGTTCTTC. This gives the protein CASNLAGLYNEQFF.

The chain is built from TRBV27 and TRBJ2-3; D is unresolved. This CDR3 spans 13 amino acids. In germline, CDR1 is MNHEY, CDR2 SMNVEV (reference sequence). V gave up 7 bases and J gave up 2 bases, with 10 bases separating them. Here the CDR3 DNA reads TGTGCCAGCATGGGCCAGTCCACAGATACGCAGTATTTT. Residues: CASMGQSTDTQYF.